This T cell receptor (beta chain) was captured in a study of T cells in localized non-small cell lung cancer. Study observations and caveats: Highest T cell clonality was seen in uninvolved adjacent lung, surpassing that measured in tumor. Owing to sequencing of a solitary tumor region, heterogeneity cannot be discounted. Those with higher blood T cell density had longer overall survival.

V trimming: 3 bases; J trimming: 3 bases; junction bases outside the gene matches: 5. Looked up from germline, CDR1 is SGHNT and CDR2 is YENEEA. The CDR3 is 14 amino acids. Libraries were prepared by immunoSEQ multiplex PCR; TCRdb keeps only in-frame clonotypes and omits some of them. The data contain some 1,400 clones, roughly 20% of them singletons. Relative to its sample, this clone is medium-sized. Its target is not known. Neighbouring lung, lacking atypia, was collected no less than 2 cm away from the tumor margin. The receptor comes from a male donor older than 55 with stage III squamous cell lung carcinoma. V usage is TRBV11-3 and J usage is TRBJ2-7, with 7 bases fitting TRBD2. The sequencing here drew on normal lung tissue next to the tumor, taken before any cancer treatment. The CDR3, as DNA: TGTGCCAGCAGCTTCGTGGGGGAGGGCTACGAGCAGTACTTC. This codes for CASSFVGEGYEQYF.